This TCR beta chain was recorded in a study of blood T cell repertoires in COVID-19. At the level of the study: PBMCs, B-cell-depleted T cells, or T cells provided the cDNA or gDNA that made up the material.

Sequencing was performed with immunoSEQ multiplex PCR; in TCRdb, only in-frame clones are kept and a portion is missing. Seen here are tens of thousands of clones, 80% to 90% observed once, and the top ten hold approximately 45%. The source material was peripheral blood. The clonotype comes from a human donor in a cohort sampled during active COVID-19.

The DNA of the CDR3 is TGTGCCAGCATCGGACAGTTCATGAACACTGAAGCTTTCTTT. This translates into CASIGQFMNTEAFF. The chain links TRBV6-5 to TRBJ1-1; D might be TRBD1 (6 bases). This CDR3 has 14 residues. Trimming cost V 7 bases and J 0 bases, with 12 bases left between them. Looked up from germline, CDR1 is MNHEY and CDR2 is SVGAGI.